This TCR beta chain comes out of a study of blood T cells in healthy people across ages (dated by TCRdb to between 2014 and 2017). With regard to the full study: Template switching captured roughly one uniquely barcoded TCR beta cDNA molecule per two T cells in model experiments. Donors of different ages were randomly distributed across sequencing lanes to avoid experimental bias. The study analyzed two additional independent replicas of 1 million unique cDNA reads from the same blood draw for two donors, one aged 18 to 29 and one aged 80 or older. Four age groups were formed from the donors: young (average 16 years), middle-aged (around 37), aged (about 62) and long-lived (approximately 80). To track age-related changes in TCR beta repertoire diversity, the study relied on deep sequencing normalized with unique cDNA molecular identifiers.

This clonotype showed up just a few times. Its specific antigen is unknown. Per-base quality was not reported, and no clone a single base away is much larger than it. The library was generated by 5' RACE. Sequenced on an Illumina HiSeq 2500. The second PCR ran for about 7 to 11 cycles and used a J-beta primer mix along with a sample-barcoded 5' primer. Each TCR beta cDNA molecule received a unique molecular identifier from a template-switch 5' adaptor carrying 12 random nucleotides. Each sample yielded at least 2.5 million CDR3-containing paired-end reads. All of the RNA was converted into first-strand cDNA using the Mint cDNA synthesis kit, with a TRBC-specific oligonucleotide serving as the primer. All cDNA was treated with uracil-DNA glycosylase and then went through a first 18-cycle PCR with the universal primers M1SS and BC2_uni_R. For the original study's pipeline: Normalization of each sample was performed by random selection of 1 million high-quality reads, each carrying a distinct molecular identifier. Reads sharing molecular identifiers were discarded rather than binned into consensus sequences. MiTCR, set to a Q25 quality threshold and the strictest error-elimination algorithm, was used for CDR3 identification, clonotype clustering and error correction. A nonparametric unseen species model with Euler transformation was used to estimate lower-bound total TCR beta diversity. Using fastp at Q25 and MiXCR, TCRdb reprocessed the public reads and kept productive beta chains. Entries are consolidated by CDR3 protein sequence, retaining the most common genes and DNA. TCRdb, rather than the study authors, made the V and J calls. The sample table lists about 970,000 distinct CDR3 sequences, roughly 51% of them with a count of one. Jointly, the top ten make up about 20% of the sample.

The CDR3 goes from the cysteine to the phenylalanine over 15 residues. Only the CDR3 part of the read is kept: 45 bases, read in frame from the first base. The germline V gene (reference sequence) gives CDR1 as DFQATT and CDR2 as SNEGSKA. V lost 0 bases and J lost 4 bases; the stretch between them is 16 bases long. General findings and caveats noted by the study authors: A strong correlation was found between observed TCR beta diversity and the percentage of naive T cells measured by flow cytometry. Observed TCR beta diversity per million T cells fell roughly linearly with age, and a significant reduction was already apparent by age roughly 40. Compared with the aged group, the long-lived group had more naive CD4+ T cells, fewer expanded clones and increased TCR diversity, a pattern suggesting age selection. Because donor CMV infection status was unknown, age-related changes in expanded clonotypes were potentially confounded. Estimates of total diversity based on one million sequenced T cells were considered lower bounds and underestimates. Bulk unsorted PBMC profiling prevented conclusive comparison of naive and antigen-experienced compartments.

The donors were a few dozen Caucasian individuals from Russia, aged about 6 to 100 years, who were systemically healthy. Each donor gave ten milliliters of peripheral blood, collected into EDTA-treated Vacutainer tubes. Ficoll-Paque density-gradient centrifugation was used to isolate PBMCs, with at least 6 million per sample. Total RNA was extracted from PBMCs with Trizol reagent, with at least 6 micrograms obtained per sample. For every donor, flow cytometry on a PBMC aliquot measured the percentage of naive CD45RAhigh/CD27high T cells. The V and J genes are TRBV20-1 and TRBJ2-7; a tentative D call is TRBD2 (5 bases match). The sample taken for sequencing was blood. The TCR was taken from a woman aged 55 to 70 in good health. The CDR3 amino acid sequence is: CSARDHSGSIYEQYF. The DNA sequence is TGCAGTGCTAGAGATCATAGTGGGAGTATTTACGAGCAGTACTTC.